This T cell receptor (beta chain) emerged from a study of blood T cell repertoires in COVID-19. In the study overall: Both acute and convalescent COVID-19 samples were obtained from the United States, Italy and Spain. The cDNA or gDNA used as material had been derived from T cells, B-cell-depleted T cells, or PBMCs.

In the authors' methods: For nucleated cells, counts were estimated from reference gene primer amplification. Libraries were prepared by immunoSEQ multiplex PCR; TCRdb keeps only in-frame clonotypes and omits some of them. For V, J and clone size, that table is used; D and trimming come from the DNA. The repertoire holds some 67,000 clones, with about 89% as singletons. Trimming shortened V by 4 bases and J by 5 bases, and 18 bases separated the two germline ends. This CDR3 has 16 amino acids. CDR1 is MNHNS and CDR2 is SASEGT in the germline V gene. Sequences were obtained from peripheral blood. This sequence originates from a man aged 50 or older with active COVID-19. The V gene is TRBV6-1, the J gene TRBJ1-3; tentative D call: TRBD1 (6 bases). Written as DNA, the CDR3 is TGTGCCAGCAGTGGGCGAAACACAGGGAGCAGAAACACCATATATTTT. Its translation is CASSGRNTGSRNTIYF.